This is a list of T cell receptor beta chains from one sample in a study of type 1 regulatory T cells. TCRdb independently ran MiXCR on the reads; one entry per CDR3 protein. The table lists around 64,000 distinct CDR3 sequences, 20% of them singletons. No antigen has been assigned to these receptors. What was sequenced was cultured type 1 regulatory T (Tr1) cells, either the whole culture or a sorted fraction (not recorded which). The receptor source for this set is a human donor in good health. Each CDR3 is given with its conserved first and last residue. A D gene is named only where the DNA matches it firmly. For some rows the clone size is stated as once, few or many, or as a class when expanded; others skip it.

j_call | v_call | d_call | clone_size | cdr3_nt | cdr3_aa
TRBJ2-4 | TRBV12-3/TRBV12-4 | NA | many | TGTGCCAGCAGTTTTGTTCAACAGGGAATACACATTCAGTACTTC | CASSFVQQGIHIQYF
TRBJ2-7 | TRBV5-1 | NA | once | TGCGCCGGCAGCTCGGGGACCTACGAGCAGTACTTC | CAGSSGTYEQYF
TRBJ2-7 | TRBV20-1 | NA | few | TGCAGTGCTAACGGGAGAGGAGTCTACGAGCAGTACTTC | CSANGRGVYEQYF
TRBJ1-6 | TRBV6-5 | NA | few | TGTGCCAGCAAGGAGAGCTCCTATAATTCACCCCTCCACTTT | CASKESSYNSPLHF
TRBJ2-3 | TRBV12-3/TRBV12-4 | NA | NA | TGTGCCAGCAGCTTAAAGGGAGATACGCAGTATTTT | CASSLKGDTQYF
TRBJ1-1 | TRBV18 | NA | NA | TGTGCCAGCTCAGCGTATCAGGGCCGGGAGGCTGAAGCTTTCTTT | CASSAYQGREAEAFF
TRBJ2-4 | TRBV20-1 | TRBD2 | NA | TGCAGTGCCCGACTAGCGGGAGTGTCAAAAAACATTCAGTACTTC | CSARLAGVSKNIQYF
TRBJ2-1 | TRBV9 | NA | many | TGTGCCAGCAGCGTAGTATTTAACGGTGAGCAGTTCTTC | CASSVVFNGEQFF
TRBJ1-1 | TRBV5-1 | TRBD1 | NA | TGCGCCAGCAGCTTGTGGACAGGAGAGAACACTGAAGCTTTCTTT | CASSLWTGENTEAFF
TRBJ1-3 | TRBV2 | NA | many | TGTGCCAGCAGCCGAAACGGAAACACCATATATTTT | CASSRNGNTIYF
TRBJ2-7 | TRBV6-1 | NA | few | TGTGCCAGCCTGCGCAGGGGATCATACGAGCAGTACTTC | CASLRRGSYEQYF
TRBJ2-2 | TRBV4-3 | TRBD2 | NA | TGCGCCAGCAAACCGGGAGCGGGATTCGCCGGGGAGCTGTTTTTT | CASKPGAGFAGELFF
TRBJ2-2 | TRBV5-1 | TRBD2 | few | TGCGCCAGCAGCTTGTCTTCCAGCGGGAGTCCCACCGGGGAGCTGTTTTTT | CASSLSSSGSPTGELFF
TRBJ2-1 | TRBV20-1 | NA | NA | TGCAGTGCTAGAGGTGGCGGGACAGCTGGTAATGGTGAGCAGTTCTTC | CSARGGGTAGNGEQFF
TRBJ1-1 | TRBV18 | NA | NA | TGTGCCAGCTCACCAGGCAGCCACTCGGGTGACACTGAAGCTTTCTTT | CASSPGSHSGDTEAFF
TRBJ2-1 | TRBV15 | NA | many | TGTGCCACCAGCAGGCAGGGAGATGAGCAGTTCTTC | CATSRQGDEQFF
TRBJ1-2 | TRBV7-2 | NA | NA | TGTGCCGGCAGCGCAATTTGGGGGGAAAATGGCTACACCTTC | CAGSAIWGENGYTF
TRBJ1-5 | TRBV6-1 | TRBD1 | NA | TGTGCCAGCAGTCTGGACAGGGCTACGTTTCAGCCCCAGCATTTT | CASSLDRATFQPQHF
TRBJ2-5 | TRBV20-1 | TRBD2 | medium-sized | TGCAGTGCTCGACTAGCGGGAGTTGGTAGCCAGTACTTC | CSARLAGVGSQYF
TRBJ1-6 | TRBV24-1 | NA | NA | TGTGCCGCCAGTGATGGGAACTCACCCCTCCACTTT | CAASDGNSPLHF
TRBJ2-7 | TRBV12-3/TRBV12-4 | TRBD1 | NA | TGTGCCAGCAGTTCCGGGACAGGGTACCACGAGCAGTACTTC | CASSSGTGYHEQYF
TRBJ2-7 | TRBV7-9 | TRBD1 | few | TGTGCCAGCAGCTTAAGACAGGGATCAGAAAACGAGCAGTACTTC | CASSLRQGSENEQYF
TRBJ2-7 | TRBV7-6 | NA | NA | TGTGCCAGCAGCCCCCTATTTGGGGGGACCTACGAGCAGTACTTC | CASSPLFGGTYEQYF
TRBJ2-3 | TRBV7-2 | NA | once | TGTGCCAGCAGCCCGAGCGGGCTCAACACAGATACGCAGTATTTT | CASSPSGLNTDTQYF
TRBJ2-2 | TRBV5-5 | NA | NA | TGTGCCGGCGCTGACAGGTCGAACACCGGGGAGCTGTTTTTT | CAGADRSNTGELFF
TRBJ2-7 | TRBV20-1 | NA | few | TGCAGTGCTAGAGGGACGATTTACGAGCAGTACTTC | CSARGTIYEQYF
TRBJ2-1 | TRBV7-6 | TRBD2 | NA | TGTGCCAGCAGCTCACCAGCGGGGATGAATGAGCAGTTCTTC | CASSSPAGMNEQFF
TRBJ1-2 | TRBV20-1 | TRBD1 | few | TGCAGTGCTAGAGATGAACAGGGGTATGGCTACACCTTC | CSARDEQGYGYTF
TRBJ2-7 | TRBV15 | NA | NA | TGTGCCACCAGGGAGGGAGCACTTGACTCCTACGAGCAGTACTTC | CATREGALDSYEQYF
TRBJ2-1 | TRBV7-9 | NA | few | TGTGCCAGCAGCTTCGCGCAGACGGTAAATGAGCAGTTCTTC | CASSFAQTVNEQFF
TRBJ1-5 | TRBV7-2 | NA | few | TGTGCCAGCAGCTTACTACACCTTAGCAATCAGCCCCAGCATTTT | CASSLLHLSNQPQHF
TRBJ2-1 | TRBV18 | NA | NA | TGTGCCAGCTCACCGAGGACTACCAATGAACAGTTCTTC | CASSPRTTNEQFF